This TCR beta chain is from a study of cytomegalovirus exposure and HLA in healthy donors. In the study overall: Of all 400 or so donors who were genotyped, roughly 81% belonged to the Caucasian-associated ancestry cluster. Study-wide results and caveats: After further analysis at a later stage, around 17,000 TCR beta sequences were associated with HLA alleles at 0.05 false discovery rate. Common viral pathogens seemed, in a later analysis, to connect with several of the most significant clusters.

With 7 bases removed from V and 5 bases from J, the gap between germline ends came to 15 bases. The CDR3 spans 13 residues. Germline V gives CDR1 MNHEY, CDR2 SVGAGI. A word on this clone: Its antigen is currently unknown.

All the people who gave samples were healthy bone marrow donors. PCR amplification relied on 60 Vbeta primers (plus 13 Jbeta primers). Only in-frame clones appear in the TCRdb table, and some are missing; sequencing was by immunoSEQ multiplex PCR. In the table there are some 130,000 clones, roughly four fifths of which are singletons. Material: PBMCs. This chain links TRBV6-5 with TRBJ2-7; D is unclear. The sequence was collected from a woman in her fifties or sixties in good health and CMV-seronegative. CDR3: CASTDSGLHEQYF. In nucleotides, the CDR3 is TGTGCCAGCACCGATTCGGGTCTCCACGAGCAGTACTTC.